The 10 T cell receptor beta chains below all came from one sample that was sequenced in a study of persistence of HIV-infected CD4 T cells. The libraries were made with immunoSEQ version 4 in survey mode. The repertoire was sequenced with immunoSEQ multiplex PCR; TCRdb's copy has only in-frame clones and lacks some. The sample has some 31,000 clones, 82% seen once. Stimulation used about 10 ug/mL lysate from CMV-infected fibroblasts. CD40L/CD69 double-negative CD45RO-high memory CD4+ T cells were collected. Which antigens these TCRs recognize remains unknown. The sample consisted of CD4+ T cells sorted from PBMCs after roughly 18-hour stimulation, taken from a patient who received antiretroviral therapy. All receptors derive from an adult man with HIV who was CMV-seropositive.

The chain employs TRBV7-2 and TRBJ1-3; D is possibly TRBD1 (6 bases). The CDR3 length is 15 residues. The V gene's germline CDR1 is SGHTA and CDR2 FQGNSA. The V and J ends lost 4 bases and 7 bases respectively, with 17 bases between them. CDR3 bases: TGTGCCAGCAGCTCCCCAAAACAGGGCTTGAACACCATATATTTT. Its protein is CASSSPKQGLNTIYF.

The rearrangement uses TRBV24-1 and TRBJ1-5, with 8 bases identical to TRBD1. The CDR3 sequence is 14 residues long. Germline values: CDR1 KGHDR, CDR2 SFDVKD. Unmatched junction bases numbered 9, after V lost 9 bases and J lost 6 bases. CDR3 sequence (DNA): TGTGCCACCCGAGACTCTCAGGGGGCTCAGCCCCAGCATTTT. It yields the protein CATRDSQGAQPQHF.

The chain combines TRBV5-1 with TRBJ2-1; D not resolved. Trimming removed 3 bases at V and 0 bases at J, with 13 bases between. The V gene's germline CDR1 is SGHRS and CDR2 YFSETQ. This CDR3 is 16 amino acids long. The CDR3 reads CASSSTVISSYNEQFF. Here the CDR3 DNA reads TGCGCCAGCAGCTCGACTGTTATTAGCTCCTACAATGAGCAGTTCTTC. The variable domain in full, completed from reference TRBV5-1 and TRBJ2-1, reads KAGVTQTPRYLIKTRGQQVTLSCSPISGHRSVSWYQQTPGQGLQFLFEYFSETQRNKGNFPGRFSGRQFSNSRSEMNVSTLELGDSALYLCASSSTVISSYNEQFFGPGTRLTVL.

The chain joins TRBV5-1 to TRBJ1-1; a weak D match, TRBD1 (5 bases). The ends were cut back, 3 bases at V and 0 bases at J, with 9 bases in the middle. CDR3 length: 14 amino acids. CDR1 and CDR2 from the germline V gene are SGHRS and YFSETQ. Here the CDR3 DNA reads TGCGCCAGCAGCTCGGGACTCCTGAACACTGAAGCTTTCTTT. Its protein is CASSSGLLNTEAFF.

The chain's CDR3 is CSVDGGNSNQPQHF. The CDR3 DNA is TGCAGCGTTGATGGCGGGAATAGCAATCAGCCCCAGCATTTT. The chain recombines TRBV29-1 with TRBJ1-5; D is unresolved. Germline values: CDR1 SQVTM, CDR2 ANQGSEA. Trimming removed 3 bases from V and 0 bases from J, with 9 bases in between. The CDR3 length is 14 residues.

The chain uses TRBV7-6 and TRBJ2-2, with D perhaps assigned TRBD1 or TRBD2 (5 bases each). V gave up 0 bases and J gave up 0 bases, with 8 bases separating them. Germline V lookup: CDR1 SGHVS, CDR2 FNYEAQ. CDR3 size: 16 residues. CDR3 nucleotide sequence: TGTGCCAGCAGCTTAGCGGGACGTACGAACACCGGGGAGCTGTTTTTT. Protein sequence: CASSLAGRTNTGELFF.

V and J are TRBV9 and TRBJ2-7; 7 bases match TRBD1. The CDR3 extends over 16 amino acids. The germline V gene has CDR1 SGDLS and CDR2 YYNGEE. V shed 0 bases, J shed 2 bases, and the junction held 8 bases outside the gene matches. The CDR3 bases are TGTGCCAGCAGCGTAGTTGGGACAGCAAGGGCCTACGAGCAGTACTTC. Residues: CASSVVGTARAYEQYF.

This rearrangement joins TRBV9 to TRBJ2-6, with TRBD1 identical over 11 bases. This CDR3 region has 18 residues. With 4 bases clipped from V and 0 bases from J, the junction kept 6 bases outside the gene matches. Germline V gene data show CDR1 as SGDLS and CDR2 as YYNGEE. Here the CDR3 DNA reads TGTGCCAGCAGCATATGGACAGGGGGCTCCTCTGGGGCCAACGTCCTGACTTTC. This sequence encodes CASSIWTGGSSGANVLTF.

The V gene is TRBV5-1, the J gene TRBJ1-1; TRBD1 matches 8 bases. The V gene end was trimmed by 4 bases and the J gene end by 0 bases; junction bases not matched to a gene: 5. CDR1 is SGHRS, CDR2 YFSETQ, per germline. This CDR3 is built from 15 residues. CDR3 coding DNA: TGCGCCAGCAGCCCGGGGGACAGGCTGAACACTGAAGCTTTCTTT. Protein product: CASSPGDRLNTEAFF.

V and J are TRBV19 and TRBJ2-2; maybe TRBD2 (6 bases). V lost 6 bases and J lost 5, with 16 bases in between. CDR1 is LNHDA, CDR2 SQIVND, per germline (reference sequence). This CDR3 has 15 amino acids. The CDR3 region has the DNA TGTGCCAGTAGGCGGGGAGCAGTTCGTACCGGGGAGCTGTTTTTT. Residues: CASRRGAVRTGELFF.